One and the same sample provided the 23 T cell receptor beta chains below, sequenced in a study of beta chain features in type 1 diabetes. The authors reverse transcribed all of the isolated RNA, so sequencing captured expressed TCRB transcripts. Measured with immunoSEQ multiplex PCR; TCRdb has only the in-frame clones, and not every one. The sample lists 900,000 or so clones, roughly a sixth occurring once. Sequenced material: naive CD4+ T cells from blood. These receptors all stem from a woman under 30 in good health.

The chain has TRBV7-6 and TRBJ2-3; TRBD2 agrees at 7 bases. The trim removed 6 bases at V and 0 bases at J, leaving 3 bases unmatched. Germline V gene lookup returns CDR1 SGHVS and CDR2 FNYEAQ. The CDR3 is 14 amino acids. This CDR3 reads CASSTTSSTDTQYF. CDR3 DNA sequence: TGTGCCAGCAGTACGACTAGCAGCACAGATACGCAGTATTTT.

This clone was seen only once. This rearrangement joins TRBV9 to TRBJ2-5; TRBD2 is a possible D gene (7 bases). CDR1 is SGDLS and CDR2 is YYNGEE in the germline V gene. The V gene lost 0 bases and the J gene lost 6 bases, with 12 bases spanning the gap. This CDR3 is built from 14 residues. CDR3 in DNA: TGTGCCAGCAGCGTAGAGGGAGGGGGACAGACCCAGTACTTC. This sequence encodes CASSVEGGGQTQYF.

This clone was detected a few times. V and J are TRBV9 and TRBJ1-2, with 7 bases lining up with TRBD1. Germline values: CDR1 SGDLS, CDR2 YYNGEE. This CDR3 has 14 residues. J was trimmed by 5 bases and V by 0 bases; bases with no gene match: 4. The CDR3 reads CASSVGDRPYGYTF. The CDR3 DNA sequence: TGTGCCAGCAGCGTAGGGGACAGACCTTATGGCTACACCTTC.

This clone was picked up a small number of times. The chain carries TRBV5-1 and TRBJ1-1, with 7 bases lining up with TRBD1. The CDR3 is made up of 12 amino acids. With 3 bases clipped from V and 8 bases from J, the junction kept 4 bases outside the gene matches. Germline lookup yields CDR1 SGHRS and CDR2 YFSETQ. The CDR3 sequence is CASSSGTAEAFF. The CDR3 DNA follows: TGCGCCAGCAGCTCCGGGACAGCCGAAGCTTTCTTT.

The chain carries TRBV28 and TRBJ2-1, with 8 bases aligning to TRBD2. In germline, CDR1 is MDHEN, CDR2 SYDVKM. The length of the CDR3 is 14 residues. With V trimmed by 2 bases and J by 7 bases, 4 bases remained unmatched. The CDR3, as DNA: TGTGCCAGCAGTTTAGCGGGAGGCAGGAATGAGCAGTTCTTC. Translating gives CASSLAGGRNEQFF.

CDR3 sequence: CASSLVAGAADTQYF. CDR3 DNA: TGTGCCAGCAGTTTAGTCGCGGGAGCCGCAGATACGCAGTATTTT. The chain carries TRBV28 and TRBJ2-3, with 7 bases that match TRBD2. CDR1 and CDR2 (germline): MDHEN, SYDVKM. Losses at the gene ends were 2 bases for V and 4 bases for J; bases not matched to a gene: 6. This CDR3 is built from 15 residues.

In this sample, this clone turned up a few times. The V and J genes are TRBV11-2 and TRBJ2-7; D call uncertain. The CDR3 runs to 17 residues. Per the germline V gene, CDR1 is SGHAT and CDR2 is FQNNGV. Trimming took off 0 bases at V and 0 bases at J, with 15 bases between the two ends. CDR3 region: CASSLDHFRTHSYEQYF. CDR3 DNA sequence: TGTGCCAGCAGCTTAGATCACTTCCGAACCCACTCCTACGAGCAGTACTTC.

The sample holds a few counts of this clone. V and J are TRBV9 and TRBJ2-1; D is ambiguous. The CDR3 length is 12 residues. The V and J ends lost 1 base and 7 bases respectively, with 6 bases between them. In germline, CDR1 is SGDLS, CDR2 YYNGEE. Here the CDR3 reads CASSVSENEQFF. The CDR3 DNA follows: TGTGCCAGCAGCGTATCCGAAAATGAGCAGTTCTTC.

This sequence joins TRBV28 and TRBJ1-3; D is unclear. This CDR3 has 15 amino acids. Trimming took 7 bases from V and 0 from J, leaving 13 bases between them. Germline CDR1 is MDHEN and CDR2 is SYDVKM. The CDR3 here is CASIPGQPSGNTIYF. The CDR3 bases are TGTGCCAGCATCCCTGGGCAGCCCTCTGGAAACACCATATATTTT.

V is TRBV7-9 and J is TRBJ2-5; TRBD2 matches 7 bases. The CDR3 sequence is 13 residues long. CDR1 and CDR2 from the germline V gene are SEHNR and FQNEAQ (reference sequence). V shed 4 bases, J shed 2 bases, and the junction held 1 base outside the gene matches. The CDR3 spells CASSSGGQETQYF. CDR3 nucleotides: TGTGCCAGCAGCTCCGGGGGGCAAGAGACCCAGTACTTC.

This clone has more than one count but fewer than ten. The chain links TRBV5-1 to TRBJ2-3, with unresolved D. The V end was cut by 4 bases, the J end by 2 bases, with 2 bases between. The V gene's germline CDR1 is SGHRS and CDR2 YFSETQ. The CDR3 extends over 11 amino acids. CDR3 DNA: TGCGCCAGCAGCGACACAGATACGCAGTATTTT. Protein product: CASSDTDTQYF.

This clone was seen only a few times. V gene TRBV4-2 combines with J gene TRBJ2-5; possibly TRBD2 for D (5 bases). With 1 base removed from V and 3 bases from J, the gap between germline ends came to 9 bases. This CDR3 contains 14 residues. Germline V gene sequence: CDR1 LGHNA, CDR2 YNFKEQ. The CDR3 here is CASSQAEREETQYF. The CDR3 bases are TGTGCCAGCAGCCAAGCAGAGAGGGAAGAGACCCAGTACTTC.

The chain carries TRBV6-6 and TRBJ2-5, with a tentative D call TRBD2 (5 bases). The CDR3 has 13 amino acids. Trimming stripped 1 base from V and 9 bases from J, with 12 bases between. The germline V gene has CDR1 MNHNY and CDR2 SVGAGI (reference sequence). As DNA, the CDR3 is TGTGCCAGCAGTTACTTGAGAGAAGCGGCCCAGTACTTC. Translating it yields CASSYLREAAQYF.

The chain uses TRBV5-1 and TRBJ1-5, with D possibly TRBD1 on 5 matching bases. Germline values: CDR1 SGHRS, CDR2 YFSETQ. The CDR3 consists of 14 residues. Trimming took 0 bases from V and 4 from J, leaving 8 bases between them. As DNA, the CDR3 is TGCGCCAGCAGCTTGGGTGCAGGGAATCAGCCCCAGCATTTT. Translating it yields CASSLGAGNQPQHF.

The chain employs TRBV4-2 and TRBJ2-3; 11 bases map to TRBD2. Germline V gene data show CDR1 as LGHNA and CDR2 as YNFKEQ. This CDR3 is 16 amino acids long. The V and J ends lost 0 bases and 4 bases, in that order; junction bases with no gene match: 3. The CDR3 here is CASSQELAGDPDTQYF. The CDR3 nucleotides are TGTGCCAGCAGCCAAGAACTAGCGGGAGACCCAGATACGCAGTATTTT.

In this sample, this clone turned up a few times. The chain employs TRBV5-1 and TRBJ2-7, with 8 bases that match TRBD1. Germline CDR1 SGHRS, CDR2 YFSETQ. J lost 3 bases, V lost 4 bases, and 3 bases had no gene match. This CDR3 is 13 amino acids long. CDR3: CASSNGQGYEQYF. CDR3 bases: TGCGCCAGCAGCAACGGACAGGGCTACGAGCAGTACTTC.

This clone was observed a handful of times. The V call is TRBV27, the J call TRBJ2-7, with D perhaps matching TRBD2 (6 bases). This CDR3 spans 16 amino acids. The germline V gene has CDR1 MNHEY and CDR2 SMNVEV (reference sequence). Trimming removed 5 bases from V and 6 bases from J, with 23 bases in between. The CDR3 protein is CASSPRPGSISAEQYF. DNA of the CDR3: TGTGCCAGCAGTCCGCGCCCCGGGAGTATCAGCGCCGAGCAGTACTTC.

This clone was observed a handful of times. The gene calls are TRBV4-1 and TRBJ2-6; tentatively, D is TRBD1 (7 bases). V was clipped by 3 bases and J by 0 bases, with 24 bases between them. This CDR3 has 21 amino acids. Germline loops: CDR1 MGHRA, CDR2 YSYEKL. The CDR3 region is CASSHNPTLTGTSSGANVLTF. CDR3 nucleotides: TGCGCCAGCAGCCATAATCCAACCCTGACAGGGACTTCCTCTGGGGCCAACGTCCTGACTTTC.

This clone has just a few counts. This chain links TRBV2 with TRBJ2-6, with D tentatively TRBD1 (7 bases). The CDR3 length is 19 residues. Trimming took 6 bases from V and 5 from J, leaving 26 bases between them. Germline V lookup: CDR1 SNHLY, CDR2 FYNNEI. This chain's CDR3 is CASRKDRAGGFIWANVLTF. CDR3 coding DNA: TGTGCCAGCAGAAAAGACAGGGCCGGGGGCTTTATTTGGGCCAACGTCCTGACTTTC.

This chain uses TRBV19 with TRBJ2-1; 8 bases match TRBD1. CDR1 and CDR2 (germline): LNHDA, SQIVND (reference sequence). Trimming at V came to 11 bases and at J to 7 bases, leaving 7 bases not matched to a gene. This CDR3 region has 12 residues. The CDR3: CASRDRTNEQFF. The CDR3 coding sequence is TGTGCCTCCCGGGACAGGACTAATGAGCAGTTCTTC.

In this sample, this clone turned up a few times. The V call is TRBV18, the J call TRBJ2-7; D remains unclear. Germline values: CDR1 KGHSH, CDR2 LQKENI. V was shortened by 4 bases and J by 3 bases, with 10 bases between the two germline ends. CDR3 length: 13 residues. CDR3 DNA: TGTGCCAGCTCACTCGGTTTTCACTACGAGCAGTACTTC. Amino acids: CASSLGFHYEQYF.

This clone was observed a few times. The chain carries TRBV7-9 and TRBJ2-7; D gene uncertain. Trimming removed 5 bases at V and 7 bases at J, with 18 bases between. This CDR3 contains 14 residues. Germline CDR1 SEHNR, CDR2 FQNEAQ (reference sequence). The CDR3 DNA reads TGTGCCAGCAGCCCGGTTCAGACGGCTCGGGAGCAGTACTTC. It translates to CASSPVQTAREQYF.

Worth noting for this clone: Other DNA sequences in this sample translate to the same CDR3. This rearrangement joins TRBV7-3 to TRBJ2-1, with 10 bases lining up with TRBD2. J was trimmed by 4 bases and V by 5 bases; bases with no gene match: 5. CDR3 length: 15 residues. Germline CDR1 and CDR2: SGHTA and FQGTGA. CDR3 region: CASSRTSGAYNEQFF. The DNA for the CDR3 is TGTGCCAGCAGCCGTACTAGCGGGGCGTACAATGAGCAGTTCTTC.